These 27 T cell receptor beta chains originate from one sample sequenced in a study of T cell changes during pregnancy in multiple sclerosis. Generated by immunoSEQ multiplex PCR, the TCRdb table keeps only in-frame clones and is missing some. Found here are about 100,000 clones, around 93% of them singletons; the top ten hold around 2.1%. The sample in question was peripheral blood, obtained after pregnancy. The receptors come from a female donor with multiple sclerosis, enrolled in a pregnancy study.

The rearrangement links TRBV27 to TRBJ1-4; 8 bases are a match to TRBD1. This CDR3 is built from 16 residues. The germline V gene has CDR1 MNHEY and CDR2 SMNVEV (reference sequence). With 5 bases clipped from V and 2 bases from J, the junction kept 7 bases outside the gene matches. CDR3 sequence reads: CASSQGTGGTNEKLFF. The CDR3 nucleotides are TGTGCCAGCAGTCAAGGGACAGGCGGGACTAATGAAAAACTGTTTTTT.

This chain uses TRBV14 with TRBJ2-3, with 7 bases aligning to TRBD1. Germline V gives CDR1 SGHDN, CDR2 FVKESK. This CDR3 spans 16 amino acids. V gave up 2 bases and J gave up 0 bases; unmatched junction bases: 5. The CDR3 DNA follows: TGTGCCAGCAGCCAAAGGACAGGCCTAAGCACAGATACGCAGTATTTT. Amino acids: CASSQRTGLSTDTQYF.

This clone was detected only a few times. The V and J genes are TRBV6-5 and TRBJ1-2; no clear D gene. The germline V gene has CDR1 MNHEY and CDR2 SVGAGI. This CDR3 contains 14 residues. V dropped 8 bases and J dropped 2 bases, with 15 bases sitting between them. The CDR3 coding sequence is TGTGCCAGCGGTACAAGAGAGGTGAACTATGGCTACACCTTC. Its protein product is CASGTREVNYGYTF.

The chain carries TRBV6-1 and TRBJ1-6; D is undetermined. CDR1 is MNHNS, CDR2 SASEGT, per germline. Trimming removed 6 bases from V and 0 bases from J, with 9 bases in between. The length of the CDR3 is 15 residues. The CDR3 DNA follows: TGTGCCAGCAGAGCCGCGGCCTCCTATAATTCACCCCTCCACTTT. Amino acid sequence: CASRAAASYNSPLHF.

V usage is TRBV6-5 and J usage is TRBJ1-5; D is uncertain. V shed 5 bases and J shed 4 bases, with 15 bases lying between them. The CDR3 is 15 amino acids. The germline V gene has CDR1 MNHEY and CDR2 SVGAGI. Written as DNA, the CDR3 is TGTGCCAGCAGTCCCGGGAGTACCAAGAATCAGCCCCAGCATTTT. It specifies CASSPGSTKNQPQHF.

The genes are TRBV4-1 and TRBJ2-7, with 10 nucleotides matching TRBD1. The CDR3 runs to 14 residues. Germline V CDR1 and CDR2: MGHRA, YSYEKL. After removal of 4 bases from V and 4 bases from J, the junction contained 4 bases not matched to a gene. CDR3 DNA sequence: TGCGCCAGCAGCCCCGGACAGGGGGGGTACGAGCAGTACTTC. Protein: CASSPGQGGYEQYF.

V usage is TRBV5-1 and J usage is TRBJ2-1, with 12 positions matching TRBD2. CDR1 and CDR2 from the germline V gene are SGHRS and YFSETQ. The CDR3 consists of 20 residues. V lost 3 bases to trimming and J lost 4 bases; unmatched junction nucleotides: 17. CDR3 region: CASSWTRASGREGMYNEQFF. CDR3 sequence (DNA): TGCGCCAGCAGCTGGACTAGGGCTAGCGGGAGGGAGGGGATGTACAATGAGCAGTTCTTC.

The chain has TRBV5-4 and TRBJ2-5; D remains unclear. Trimming took 0 bases from V and 0 from J, leaving 12 bases between them. This CDR3 comprises 16 residues. Per germline, CDR1 SGHNT and CDR2 YYREEE (reference sequence). CDR3 nucleotide sequence: TGTGCCAGCAGCTTGGAACAATCACCGTACCAAGAGACCCAGTACTTC. This encodes CASSLEQSPYQETQYF. Combining the CDR3 with reference TRBV5-4 and TRBJ2-5 gives the whole variable domain ETGVTQSPTHLIKTRGQQVTLRCSSQSGHNTVSWYQQALGQGPQFIFQYYREEENGRGNFPPRFSGLQFPNYSSELNVNALELDDSALYLCASSLEQSPYQETQYFGPGTRLLVL.

This clone was seen just once. The genes are TRBV7-9 and TRBJ1-5, with D possibly matching TRBD1 (5 bases). The length of the CDR3 is 14 residues. Deletions cut 3 bases from V and 6 bases from J, with 12 bases between. Per germline, CDR1 SEHNR and CDR2 FQNEAQ (reference sequence). The CDR3 protein is CASSLGQGGQPQHF. DNA for the CDR3: TGTGCCAGCAGCTTGGGGCAGGGAGGTCAGCCCCAGCATTTT.

The chain recombines TRBV5-4 with TRBJ2-3; perhaps TRBD2 as D (6 bases). Germline V lookup: CDR1 SGHNT, CDR2 YYREEE (reference sequence). V lost 5 bases and J lost 4, with 11 bases in between. The CDR3 has 13 residues. The CDR3 DNA sequence: TGTGCCAGCAGGTGGGACTGGGCAGATACGCAGTATTTT. Its translation: CASRWDWADTQYF.

The chain uses TRBV6-1 and TRBJ2-1; 7 positions agree with TRBD2. The germline V gene encodes CDR1 MNHNS and CDR2 SASEGT. The trim removed 1 base at V and 15 bases at J, leaving 15 bases unmatched. This CDR3 is built from 15 residues. The CDR3 loop reads CASSEGGGSGLIWFF. In nucleotides, the CDR3 is TGTGCCAGCAGTGAAGGCGGCGGGAGTGGTTTGATATGGTTCTTC.

This rearrangement joins TRBV19 to TRBJ2-7; 10 nucleotides align to TRBD2. The CDR3 is 15 amino acids. With 3 bases clipped from V and 2 bases from J, the junction kept 4 bases outside the gene matches. Germline CDR1 is LNHDA and CDR2 is SQIVND (reference sequence). CDR3 in DNA: TGTGCCAGTAGTATGGGACTAGCGCGAACCTACGAGCAGTACTTC. Amino acids: CASSMGLARTYEQYF.

Worth noting for this clone: Within the sample, other DNA sequences also encode this same CDR3. V gene TRBV27 combines with J gene TRBJ1-1; possible D gene TRBD1, 5 bases. Germline values: CDR1 MNHEY, CDR2 SMNVEV (reference sequence). V was shortened by 0 bases and J by 5 bases, with 7 bases between the two germline ends. This CDR3 is 13 amino acids long. This chain's CDR3 is CASSLSKGTEAFF. In DNA form, the CDR3 reads TGTGCCAGCAGTTTATCTAAGGGGACTGAAGCTTTCTTT.

V is TRBV4-1 and J is TRBJ2-7, with 7 nucleotides matching TRBD1. The CDR3 spans 15 residues. Germline CDR1 reads MGHRA; CDR2 reads YSYEKL. The trim removed 3 bases at V and 2 bases at J, leaving 7 bases unmatched. CDR3 DNA: TGCGCCAGCAGCCAGTTACAGGGGACAGCCTACGAGCAGTACTTC. This codes for CASSQLQGTAYEQYF.

The chain has TRBV28 and TRBJ1-2; D is unclear. V was shortened by 6 bases and J by 4 bases, with 12 bases between the two germline ends. CDR1 is MDHEN and CDR2 is SYDVKM in the germline V gene. CDR3 length: 13 residues. The CDR3, as DNA: TGTGCCAGCAGCCCCCGCCAGATCTATGGCTACACCTTC. Encoded protein: CASSPRQIYGYTF.

V usage is TRBV6-1 and J usage is TRBJ1-1; D ambiguous. V lost 7 bases and J lost 8, with 14 bases in between. This CDR3 contains 12 residues. Germline V CDR1 and CDR2: MNHNS, SASEGT. CDR3: CASIEVLPEAFF. The CDR3 DNA follows: TGTGCCAGCATCGAGGTTCTCCCGGAAGCTTTCTTT.

The chain recombines TRBV11-3 with TRBJ1-1, with D maybe TRBD1 (6 bases). Trimming stripped 2 bases from V and 6 bases from J, with 19 bases between. Germline CDR1 and CDR2: SGHNT and YENEEA. This CDR3 is 16 amino acids long. CDR3: CASSLIRVGARAEAFF. The CDR3 DNA is TGTGCCAGCAGCTTAATTCGGGTGGGGGCGCGGGCTGAAGCTTTCTTT.

The rearrangement links TRBV27 to TRBJ1-5; 8 positions agree with TRBD1. CDR1 MNHEY and CDR2 SMNVEV come from the germline V gene (reference sequence). The CDR3 contains 14 residues. V lost 5 bases, J lost 5 bases, and 5 bases stayed unmatched. CDR3 protein: CASSRTGRDQPQHF. CDR3 nucleotides: TGTGCCAGCAGTCGGACAGGGCGAGATCAGCCCCAGCATTTT.

This clone was seen just once. The chain recombines TRBV5-1 with TRBJ2-3; 7 bases are a match to TRBD1. Germline V gene sequence: CDR1 SGHRS, CDR2 YFSETQ. The ends lost 4 bases at V and 0 bases at J; junction bases unmatched: 5. There are 15 residues in the CDR3. DNA for the CDR3: TGCGCCAGCAGCCAGGGACAGTCTAGCACAGATACGCAGTATTTT. It encodes CASSQGQSSTDTQYF. The full variable domain, its missing parts supplied by reference TRBV5-1 and TRBJ2-3, is KAGVTQTPRYLIKTRGQQVTLSCSPISGHRSVSWYQQTPGQGLQFLFEYFSETQRNKGNFPGRFSGRQFSNSRSEMNVSTLELGDSALYLCASSQGQSSTDTQYFGPGTRLTVL.

This chain uses TRBV6-6 with TRBJ1-2, with D possibly matching TRBD1 (5 bases). Germline lookup yields CDR1 MNHNY and CDR2 SVGAGI (reference sequence). The V gene lost 0 bases and the J gene lost 8 bases, with 13 bases spanning the gap. This CDR3 is built from 14 residues. CDR3 amino acids: CASSYSIRVGGYTF. The CDR3 nucleotides read TGTGCCAGCAGTTACTCGATCAGGGTAGGAGGCTACACCTTC.

The rearrangement uses TRBV5-4 and TRBJ1-3; tentative D call: TRBD1 (5 bases). Germline assignment: CDR1 SGHNT and CDR2 YYREEE (reference sequence). V lost 4 bases to trimming and J lost 0 bases, with 11 bases between them. The CDR3 extends over 15 amino acids. The CDR3 nucleotides are TGTGCCAGCAGCCCTACCGGGGGCTCTGGAAACACCATATATTTT. Protein sequence: CASSPTGGSGNTIYF.

The V and J genes are TRBV6-6 and TRBJ2-1; TRBD1 agrees at 7 bases. Germline V gene sequence: CDR1 MNHNY, CDR2 SVGAGI (reference sequence). CDR3 length: 14 residues. Trimming removed 2 bases from V and 7 bases from J; junction bases left unmatched: 5. In DNA form, the CDR3 reads TGTGCCAGCAGTTACGGGATACAGGGGAATGAGCAGTTCTTC. It codes for CASSYGIQGNEQFF.

The gene calls are TRBV27 and TRBJ2-7, with 12 nucleotides matching TRBD2. Germline assignment: CDR1 MNHEY and CDR2 SMNVEV (reference sequence). Trimming removed 6 bases from V and 5 bases from J; junction bases left unmatched: 5. The CDR3 is 14 amino acids. The CDR3 here is CASRLAGGKDEQYF. CDR3 in DNA: TGTGCCAGCAGACTAGCGGGAGGAAAGGACGAGCAGTACTTC.

The chain carries TRBV5-1 and TRBJ1-2; 7 bases align to TRBD1. Germline CDR1 is SGHRS and CDR2 is YFSETQ. The CDR3 totals 14 residues. With 4 bases clipped from V and 4 bases from J, the junction kept 7 bases outside the gene matches. The DNA for the CDR3 is TGCGCCAGCAGCCCTGGACAGGCTATCTATGGCTACACCTTC. Translation gives CASSPGQAIYGYTF.

This chain joins TRBV7-2 and TRBJ1-5; D may be TRBD1 (6 bases). With 5 bases removed from V and 6 bases from J, the gap between germline ends came to 11 bases. Germline assignment: CDR1 SGHTA and CDR2 FQGNSA. The CDR3 is made up of 13 amino acids. CDR3 loop: CASSRQAAQPQHF. The CDR3, as DNA: TGTGCCAGCAGCCGACAGGCGGCTCAGCCCCAGCATTTT.

This chain links TRBV19 with TRBJ2-5; D is perhaps TRBD1 (6 bases). This CDR3 is 12 amino acids long. Germline V CDR1 and CDR2: LNHDA, SQIVND (reference sequence). The V end lost 5 bases, the J end lost 7 bases, and 11 bases lay between the germline ends. The CDR3 region is CASSPTGTTQYF. The CDR3 region has the DNA TGTGCCAGTAGTCCTACAGGGACGACCCAGTACTTC.

The chain couples TRBV28 to TRBJ2-2, with TRBD1 matching over 7 bases. The CDR3 consists of 15 residues. V was clipped by 6 bases and J by 1 base; unmatched bases: 5. Germline loops: CDR1 MDHEN, CDR2 SYDVKM. The CDR3 sequence is CASSSTGENTGELFF. Written as DNA, the CDR3 is TGTGCCAGCAGCTCTACAGGGGAGAACACCGGGGAGCTGTTTTTT.